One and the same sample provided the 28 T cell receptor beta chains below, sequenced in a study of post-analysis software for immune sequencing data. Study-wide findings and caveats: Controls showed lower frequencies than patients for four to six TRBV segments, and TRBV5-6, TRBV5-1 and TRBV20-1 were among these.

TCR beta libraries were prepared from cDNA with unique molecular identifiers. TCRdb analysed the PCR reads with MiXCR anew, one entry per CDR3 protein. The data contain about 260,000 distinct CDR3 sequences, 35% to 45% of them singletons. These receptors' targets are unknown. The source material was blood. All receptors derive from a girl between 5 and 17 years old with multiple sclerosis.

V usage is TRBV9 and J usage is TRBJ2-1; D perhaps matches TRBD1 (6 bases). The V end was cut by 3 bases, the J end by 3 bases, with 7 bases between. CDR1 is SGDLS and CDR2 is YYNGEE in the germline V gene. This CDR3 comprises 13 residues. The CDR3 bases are TGTGCCAGCAGCGCGACAGGCTACAATGAGCAGTTCTTC. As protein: CASSATGYNEQFF.

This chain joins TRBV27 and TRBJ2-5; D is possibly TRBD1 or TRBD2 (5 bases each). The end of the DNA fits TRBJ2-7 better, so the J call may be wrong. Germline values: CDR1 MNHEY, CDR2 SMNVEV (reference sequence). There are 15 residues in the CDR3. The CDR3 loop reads CASSPPPGPRYEQYF. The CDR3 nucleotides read TGTGCCAGCAGTCCCCCACCGGGACCTCGGTACGAGCAGTACTTC.

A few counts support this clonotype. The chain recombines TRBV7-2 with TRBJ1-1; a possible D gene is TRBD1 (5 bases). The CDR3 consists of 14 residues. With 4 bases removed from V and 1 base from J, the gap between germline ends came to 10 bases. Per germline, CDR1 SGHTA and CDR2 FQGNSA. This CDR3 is CASSSTGTNTEAFF. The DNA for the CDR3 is TGTGCCAGCAGCTCCACCGGGACGAACACTGAAGCTTTCTTT.

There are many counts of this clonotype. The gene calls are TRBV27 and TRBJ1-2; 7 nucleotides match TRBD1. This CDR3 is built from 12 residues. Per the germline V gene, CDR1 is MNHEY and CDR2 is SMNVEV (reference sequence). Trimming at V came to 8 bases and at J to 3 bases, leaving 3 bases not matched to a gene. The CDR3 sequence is CASYRGDYGYTF. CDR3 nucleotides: TGTGCCAGCTACAGGGGCGACTATGGCTACACCTTC.

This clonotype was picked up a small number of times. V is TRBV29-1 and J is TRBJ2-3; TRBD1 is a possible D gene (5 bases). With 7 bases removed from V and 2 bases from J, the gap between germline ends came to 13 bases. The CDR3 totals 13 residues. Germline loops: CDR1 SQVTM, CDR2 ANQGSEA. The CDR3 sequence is CSGFDSFTDTQYF. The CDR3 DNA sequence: TGCAGCGGTTTCGACAGCTTCACAGATACGCAGTATTTT.

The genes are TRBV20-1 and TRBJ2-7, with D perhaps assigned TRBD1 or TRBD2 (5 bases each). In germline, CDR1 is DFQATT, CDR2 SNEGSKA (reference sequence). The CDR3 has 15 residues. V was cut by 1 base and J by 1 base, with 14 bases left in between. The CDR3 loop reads CSARGVGGESYEQYF. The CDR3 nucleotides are TGCAGTGCTAGAGGGGTTGGGGGTGAATCCTACGAGCAGTACTTC.

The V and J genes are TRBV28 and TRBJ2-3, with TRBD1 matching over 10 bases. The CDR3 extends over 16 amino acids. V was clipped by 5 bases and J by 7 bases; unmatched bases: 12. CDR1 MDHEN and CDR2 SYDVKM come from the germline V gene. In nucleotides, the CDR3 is TGTGCCAGCAGTACACGACAGGGGGCGCGGGACCATACGCAGTATTTT. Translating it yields CASSTRQGARDHTQYF.

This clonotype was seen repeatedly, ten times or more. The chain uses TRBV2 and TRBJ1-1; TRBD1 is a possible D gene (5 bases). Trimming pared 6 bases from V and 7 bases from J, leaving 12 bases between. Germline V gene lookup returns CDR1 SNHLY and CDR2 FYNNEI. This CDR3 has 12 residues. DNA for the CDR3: TGTGCCAGCAGCCGACAGATAGTTGAAGCTTTCTTT. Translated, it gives CASSRQIVEAFF. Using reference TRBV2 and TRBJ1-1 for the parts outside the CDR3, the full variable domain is EPEVTQTPSHQVTQMGQEVILRCVPISNHLYFYWYRQILGQKVEFLVSFYNNEISEKSEIFDDQFSVERPDGSNFTLKIRSTKLEDSAMYFCASSRQIVEAFFGQGTRLTVV.

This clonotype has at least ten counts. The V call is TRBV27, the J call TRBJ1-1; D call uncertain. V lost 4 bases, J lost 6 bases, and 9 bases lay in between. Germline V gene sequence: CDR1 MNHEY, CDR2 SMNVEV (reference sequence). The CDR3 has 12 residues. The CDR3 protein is CASSSTNSEAFF. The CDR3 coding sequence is TGTGCCAGCAGTTCAACCAATTCTGAAGCTTTCTTT.

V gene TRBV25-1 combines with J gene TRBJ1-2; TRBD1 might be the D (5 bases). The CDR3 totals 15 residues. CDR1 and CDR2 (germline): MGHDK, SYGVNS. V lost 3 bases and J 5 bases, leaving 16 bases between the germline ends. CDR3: CASSEARRGKYGYTF. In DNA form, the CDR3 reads TGTGCCAGCAGTGAGGCCCGAAGGGGAAAATATGGCTACACCTTC.

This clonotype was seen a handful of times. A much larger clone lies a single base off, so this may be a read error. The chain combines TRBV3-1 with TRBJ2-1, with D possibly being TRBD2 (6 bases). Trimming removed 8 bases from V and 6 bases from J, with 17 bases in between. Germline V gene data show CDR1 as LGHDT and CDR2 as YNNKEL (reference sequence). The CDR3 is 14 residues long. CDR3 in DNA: TGTGCCAGCGCCACAAGCGGACTACCCAATGAGCAGTTCTTC. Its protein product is CASATSGLPNEQFF.

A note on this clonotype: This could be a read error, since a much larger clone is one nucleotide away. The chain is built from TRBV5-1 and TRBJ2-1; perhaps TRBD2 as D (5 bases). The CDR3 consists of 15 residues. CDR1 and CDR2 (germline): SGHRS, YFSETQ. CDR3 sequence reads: CASSLVPSSYNEQVF. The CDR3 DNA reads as TGCGCCAGCAGCTTGGTTCCTAGCTCCTACAATGAGCAGGTCTTC.

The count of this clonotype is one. The CDR3 DNA reads TGTGCCAGCAGCCGCGGTGCGTACGAGCAGTACTTC. Amino acids: CASSRGAYEQYF. The chain is built from TRBV4-2 and TRBJ2-7, with D uncertain. The CDR3 extends over 12 amino acids. The germline V gene has CDR1 LGHNA and CDR2 YNFKEQ. Trimming left V 4 bases short and J 4 bases short, with 8 bases between.

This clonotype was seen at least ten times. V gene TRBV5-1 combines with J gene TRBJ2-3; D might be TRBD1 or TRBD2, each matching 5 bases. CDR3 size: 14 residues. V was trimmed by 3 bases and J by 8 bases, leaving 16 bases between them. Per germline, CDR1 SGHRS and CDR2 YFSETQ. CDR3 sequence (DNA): TGCGCCAGCAGCTCCGGGGCAGACTCTCGTACGCAGTATTTT. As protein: CASSSGADSRTQYF. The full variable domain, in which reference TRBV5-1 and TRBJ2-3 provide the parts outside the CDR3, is KAGVTQTPRYLIKTRGQQVTLSCSPISGHRSVSWYQQTPGQGLQFLFEYFSETQRNKGNFPGRFSGRQFSNSRSEMNVSTLELGDSALYLCASSSGADSRTQYFGPGTRLTVL.

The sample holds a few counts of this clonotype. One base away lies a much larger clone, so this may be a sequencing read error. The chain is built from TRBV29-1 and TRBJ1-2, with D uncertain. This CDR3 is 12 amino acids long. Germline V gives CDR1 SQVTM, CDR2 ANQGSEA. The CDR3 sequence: CSGEGAYRGYTF. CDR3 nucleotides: TGCAGCGGTGAAGGCGCCTACCGAGGCTACACCTTC.

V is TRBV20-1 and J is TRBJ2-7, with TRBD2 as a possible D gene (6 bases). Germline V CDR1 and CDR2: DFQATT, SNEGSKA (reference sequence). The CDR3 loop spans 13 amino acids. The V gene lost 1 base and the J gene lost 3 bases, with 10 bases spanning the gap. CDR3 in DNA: TGCAGTGCTAGAGGGCAGGAGGGCTACGAGCAGTACTTC. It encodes CSARGQEGYEQYF.

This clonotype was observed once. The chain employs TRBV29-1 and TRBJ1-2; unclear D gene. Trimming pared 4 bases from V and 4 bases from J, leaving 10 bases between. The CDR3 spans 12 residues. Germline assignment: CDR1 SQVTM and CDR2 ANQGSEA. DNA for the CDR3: TGCAGCGTTGTCCTGGGAGGCTATGGCTACACCTTC. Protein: CSVVLGGYGYTF.

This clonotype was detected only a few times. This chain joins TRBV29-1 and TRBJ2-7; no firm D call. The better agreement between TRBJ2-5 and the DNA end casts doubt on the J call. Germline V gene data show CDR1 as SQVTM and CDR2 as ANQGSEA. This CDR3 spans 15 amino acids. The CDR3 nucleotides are TGCAGCGTTGACCTCCCCCGGGCCTATAAAGAGACCCAGTACTTC. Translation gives CSVDLPRAYKETQYF.

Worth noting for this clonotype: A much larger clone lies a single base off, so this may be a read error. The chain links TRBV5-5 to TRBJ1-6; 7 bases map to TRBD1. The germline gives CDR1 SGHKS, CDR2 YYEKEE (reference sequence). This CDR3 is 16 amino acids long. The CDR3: CASSPLGQARDSPRHF. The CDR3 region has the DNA TGTGCCAGCAGCCCCTTAGGACAGGCTAGGGATTCACCCCGCCACTTT.

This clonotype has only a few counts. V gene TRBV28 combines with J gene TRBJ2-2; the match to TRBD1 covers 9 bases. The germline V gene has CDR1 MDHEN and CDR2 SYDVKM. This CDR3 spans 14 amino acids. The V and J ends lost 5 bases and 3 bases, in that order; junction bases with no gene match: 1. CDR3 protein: CASSGTGHTGELFF. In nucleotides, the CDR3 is TGTGCCAGCAGTGGGACAGGGCACACCGGGGAGCTGTTTTTT.

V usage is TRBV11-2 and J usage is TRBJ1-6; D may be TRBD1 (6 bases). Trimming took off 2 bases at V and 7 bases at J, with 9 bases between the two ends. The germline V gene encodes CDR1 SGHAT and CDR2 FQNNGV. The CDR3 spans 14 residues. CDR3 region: CASSLWTDNSPLHF. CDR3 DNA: TGTGCCAGCAGCTTATGGACAGACAATTCACCCCTCCACTTT.

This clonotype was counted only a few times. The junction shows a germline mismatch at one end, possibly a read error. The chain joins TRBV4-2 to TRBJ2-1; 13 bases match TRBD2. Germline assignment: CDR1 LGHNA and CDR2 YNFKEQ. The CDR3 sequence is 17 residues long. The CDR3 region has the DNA TGTGCCAGCAGCCAAGGACTAGCGGGGGGCCTCTACAATGGGCAGTTCTTC. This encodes CASSQGLAGGLYNGQFF.

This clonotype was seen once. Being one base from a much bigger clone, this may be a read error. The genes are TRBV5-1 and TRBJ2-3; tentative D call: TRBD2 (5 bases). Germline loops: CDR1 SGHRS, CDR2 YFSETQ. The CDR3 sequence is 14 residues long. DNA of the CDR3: TGCGCCGGCAGCTTGGGTAGCGCGACAGATACGCAGTATTTT. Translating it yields CAGSLGSATDTQYF.

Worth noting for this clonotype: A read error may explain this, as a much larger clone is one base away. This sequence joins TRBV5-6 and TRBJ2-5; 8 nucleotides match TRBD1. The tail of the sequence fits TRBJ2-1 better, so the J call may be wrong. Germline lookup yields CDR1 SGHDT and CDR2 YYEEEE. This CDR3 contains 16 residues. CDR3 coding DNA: TGTGCCAGCAACCACTATACCGGGACAGGCCAAGAGACCCAGTTCTTC. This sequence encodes CASNHYTGTGQETQFF.

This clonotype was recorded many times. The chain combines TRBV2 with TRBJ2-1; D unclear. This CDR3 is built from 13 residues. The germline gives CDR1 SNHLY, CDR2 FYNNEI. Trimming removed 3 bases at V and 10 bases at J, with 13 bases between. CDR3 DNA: TGTGCCAGCAGTGAGGGGTGGGGTCGCGAGCAGTTCTTC. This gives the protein CASSEGWGREQFF.

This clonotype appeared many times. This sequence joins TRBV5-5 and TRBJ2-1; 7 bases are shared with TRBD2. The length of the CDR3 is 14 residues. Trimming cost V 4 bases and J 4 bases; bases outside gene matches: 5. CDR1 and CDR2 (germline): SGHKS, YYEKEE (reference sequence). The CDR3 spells CASSREAFYNEQFF. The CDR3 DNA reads TGTGCCAGCAGCCGGGAGGCGTTTTACAATGAGCAGTTCTTC.

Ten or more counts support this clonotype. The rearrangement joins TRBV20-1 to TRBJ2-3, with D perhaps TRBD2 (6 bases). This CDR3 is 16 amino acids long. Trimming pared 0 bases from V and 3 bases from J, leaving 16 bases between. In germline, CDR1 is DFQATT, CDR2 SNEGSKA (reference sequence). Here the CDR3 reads CSARDRLRGETDTQYF. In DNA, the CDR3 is TGCAGTGCTAGAGACCGCCTACGCGGGGAAACAGATACGCAGTATTTT.

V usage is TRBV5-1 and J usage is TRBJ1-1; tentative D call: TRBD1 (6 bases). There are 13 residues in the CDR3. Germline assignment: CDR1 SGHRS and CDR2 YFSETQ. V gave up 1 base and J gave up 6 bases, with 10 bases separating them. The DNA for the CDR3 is TGCGCCAGCAGCTTGAACGGGGGCGCTGAAGCTTTCTTT. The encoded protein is CASSLNGGAEAFF.